Below are 30 T cell receptor beta chains sequenced from a single sample in a study of T cell responses to AZD1222 COVID-19 vaccine (dated by TCRdb to the early 2020s). Explained via the paper, the time point label denotes: about 28 days (+/-7) after the second vaccine dose. Preparation of the library involved the immunoSEQ multiplex PCR assay. This immuneACCESS table, as held by TCRdb, lists in-frame sequences with V and J called but not all clones. Of the missing ones, under half trace to an unresolved V gene in checked studies; the others have no known cause. This sample gives 80,000 to 95,000 clones in total; about nine tenths of them show up just once. The top ten constitute roughly 7.2% of the sample. Sequencing was performed on peripheral blood, taken 28 days after the second AZD1222 dose. Receptor source: an adult who received the AZD1222 COVID-19 vaccine.

CDR3 protein: CASSLVPPLGGYTF. The CDR3 nucleotides read TGTGCCAGCAGCTTGGTGCCCCCCCTTGGTGGCTACACCTTC. This chain connects TRBV5-6 to TRBJ1-2; D gene unclear. This CDR3 region has 14 residues. Germline V gene lookup returns CDR1 SGHDT and CDR2 YYEEEE. V was trimmed by 0 bases and J by 7 bases, leaving 13 bases between them.

This chain joins TRBV7-8 and TRBJ2-7; 7 bases map to TRBD1. Germline V lookup: CDR1 SGHVS, CDR2 FQNEAQ. This CDR3 is built from 15 residues. J was trimmed by 1 base and V by 2 bases; bases with no gene match: 5. The CDR3, as DNA: TGTGCCAGCAGCTTAATTCCAGGGGGATCCTACGAGCAGTACTTC. Protein: CASSLIPGGSYEQYF.

The chain uses TRBV5-1 and TRBJ1-1; TRBD1 agrees at 8 bases. CDR1 and CDR2 (germline): SGHRS, YFSETQ. The CDR3 totals 15 residues. V was clipped by 2 bases and J by 1 base; unmatched bases: 4. The CDR3 DNA reads TGCGCCAGCAGCTTAACCGGGACAGGGAACACTGAAGCTTTCTTT. Translated, it gives CASSLTGTGNTEAFF.

The genes are TRBV19 and TRBJ1-1; D perhaps matches TRBD1 (5 bases). CDR1 and CDR2 (germline): LNHDA, SQIVND (reference sequence). V shed 10 bases and J shed 5 bases, with 14 bases lying between them. The CDR3 sequence is 12 residues long. CDR3 coding DNA: TGTGCCACCTTCCAGGGCGGGACTGAAGCTTTCTTT. Its protein is CATFQGGTEAFF.

V and J are TRBV7-2 and TRBJ2-7; TRBD2 matches 12 bases. After removal of 3 bases from V and 2 bases from J, the junction contained 5 bases not matched to a gene. The germline V gene encodes CDR1 SGHTA and CDR2 FQGNSA. The CDR3 sequence is 16 residues long. DNA for the CDR3: TGTGCCAGCAGCTTTTACAGACTAGCGGGAGCCTACGAGCAGTACTTC. This translates into CASSFYRLAGAYEQYF.

This chain connects TRBV7-9 to TRBJ1-3; D call uncertain. Germline V gene data show CDR1 as SEHNR and CDR2 as FQNEAQ (reference sequence). V lost 0 bases and J lost 2, with 8 bases in between. This CDR3 spans 15 amino acids. The CDR3 spells CASSLALGTGNTIYF. The CDR3 DNA reads as TGTGCCAGCAGCTTAGCGCTCGGGACTGGAAACACCATATATTTT.

The count of this clone is one. This chain links TRBV6-4 with TRBJ2-6; D ambiguous. Germline V CDR1 and CDR2: MRHNA, SNTAGT. The ends were cut back, 0 bases at V and 0 bases at J, with 3 bases in the middle. The CDR3 spans 15 residues. Written as DNA, the CDR3 is TGTGCCAGCAGTGACTCAGGCTCTGGGGCCAACGTCCTGACTTTC. It codes for CASSDSGSGANVLTF.

This clone appeared a single time. V and J are TRBV15 and TRBJ1-1; D unresolved. CDR1 is LNHNV, CDR2 YYDKDF, per germline (reference sequence). V was trimmed by 1 base and J by 0 bases, leaving 9 bases between them. The CDR3 has 15 residues. CDR3 nucleotides: TGTGCCACCAGCAGAGCTACGGGCATGAACACTGAAGCTTTCTTT. Its protein is CATSRATGMNTEAFF.

This chain links TRBV4-1 with TRBJ2-3; 9 positions match TRBD2. The CDR3 runs 15 residues. Trimming cost V 0 bases and J 4 bases; bases outside gene matches: 2. Per germline, CDR1 MGHRA and CDR2 YSYEKL. CDR3 residues: CASSQEGGRADTQYF. Written as DNA, the CDR3 is TGCGCCAGCAGCCAAGAAGGCGGGAGGGCAGATACGCAGTATTTT.

This chain connects TRBV30 to TRBJ1-1; perhaps TRBD1 as D (5 bases). Germline values: CDR1 GTSNPN, CDR2 SVGIG (reference sequence). The ends were cut back, 3 bases at V and 1 base at J, with 9 bases in the middle. The CDR3 length is 13 residues. The CDR3 DNA reads as TGTGCCTGGAGCGTCGGGGGGAACACTGAAGCTTTCTTT. Its translation is CAWSVGGNTEAFF.

The chain links TRBV4-2 to TRBJ2-7, with 7 nucleotides matching TRBD1. CDR3 size: 15 residues. J lost 2 bases, V lost 4 bases, and 8 bases had no gene match. CDR1 LGHNA and CDR2 YNFKEQ come from the germline V gene. The CDR3 here is CASSPSDRSAYEQYF. CDR3 in DNA: TGTGCCAGCAGCCCATCGGACAGGAGCGCCTACGAGCAGTACTTC.

CDR3 sequence reads: CASSLGAQGREKTQYF. In DNA, the CDR3 is TGTGCCAGCAGCCTGGGAGCCCAAGGGAGGGAGAAGACCCAGTACTTC. This chain links TRBV5-4 with TRBJ2-5, with TRBD2 matching over 7 bases. Unmatched junction bases numbered 15, after V lost 4 bases and J lost 6 bases. CDR3 size: 16 residues. The germline CDR1 and CDR2 sequences are SGHNT and YYREEE (reference sequence).

This clone was recorded once. The chain carries TRBV11-2 and TRBJ2-5, with 7 bases that match TRBD1. V trimming: 5 bases; J trimming: 1 base; junction bases outside the gene matches: 7. The CDR3 loop spans 15 amino acids. Germline V gene sequence: CDR1 SGHAT, CDR2 FQNNGV. The CDR3 spells CASSPGTDFQETQYF. CDR3 nucleotide sequence: TGTGCCAGCAGCCCCGGGACAGACTTCCAAGAGACCCAGTACTTC.

V gene TRBV30 combines with J gene TRBJ2-7; D perhaps matches TRBD1 (5 bases). CDR1 and CDR2 from the germline V gene are GTSNPN and SVGIG (reference sequence). The V end lost 4 bases, the J end lost 3 bases, and 7 bases lay between the germline ends. The CDR3 totals 11 residues. The CDR3 nucleotides read TGTGCCTGGACTACAGGCTACGAGCAGTACTTC. It codes for CAWTTGYEQYF.

This clone was counted once. This sequence joins TRBV7-9 and TRBJ1-2; maybe TRBD1 (5 bases). V was shortened by 1 base and J by 8 bases, with 11 bases between the two germline ends. Germline CDR1 reads SEHNR; CDR2 reads FQNEAQ (reference sequence). The CDR3 covers 13 residues. The CDR3 sequence is CASSLVGVSGYTF. The CDR3 DNA sequence: TGTGCCAGCAGCTTAGTAGGGGTATCCGGCTACACCTTC.

The J gene is TRBJ2-1, the V gene TRBV24-1; 9 positions match TRBD1. CDR1 is KGHDR and CDR2 is SFDVKD in the germline V gene. V lost 6 bases, J lost 3 bases, and 5 bases stayed unmatched. There are 15 residues in the CDR3. CDR3 sequence: CATSRTGASYNEQFF. The DNA of the CDR3 is TGTGCCACCAGTCGGACAGGGGCTAGCTACAATGAGCAGTTCTTC.

In its sample, this clone was seen a few times. This chain links TRBV6-1 with TRBJ2-1; TRBD2 agrees at 7 bases. J was trimmed by 6 bases and V by 1 base; bases with no gene match: 3. CDR1 and CDR2 from the germline V gene are MNHNS and SASEGT. The CDR3 spans 14 residues. CDR3 residues: CASSEGPGGNEQFF. The DNA for the CDR3 is TGTGCCAGCAGTGAAGGTCCGGGAGGCAATGAGCAGTTCTTC.

This chain links TRBV2 with TRBJ1-1; no reliable D call. V lost 10 bases, J lost 0 bases, and 9 bases lay in between. The CDR3 length is 12 residues. The germline V gene encodes CDR1 SNHLY and CDR2 FYNNEI. CDR3 sequence: CAIKTVNTEAFF. The DNA of the CDR3 is TGTGCCATCAAAACCGTGAACACTGAAGCTTTCTTT.

The chain couples TRBV29-1 to TRBJ1-2; 11 bases map to TRBD1. J gave up 6 bases and V 7 bases, and 4 bases lay outside the gene matches. Germline V gene sequence: CDR1 SQVTM, CDR2 ANQGSEA. This CDR3 has 12 residues. The chain's CDR3 is CSGMDRGHGYTF. The CDR3 nucleotides are TGCAGCGGGATGGACAGGGGGCATGGCTACACCTTC.

The genes are TRBV6-5 and TRBJ2-2; possibly TRBD2 for D (5 bases). V dropped 2 bases and J dropped 6 bases, with 16 bases sitting between them. Germline assignment: CDR1 MNHEY and CDR2 SVGAGI. The CDR3 is 16 residues long. Here the CDR3 reads CASSYGRRRVSGELFF. As DNA, the CDR3 is TGTGCCAGCAGTTACGGGCGGAGGCGGGTATCCGGGGAGCTGTTTTTT.

The V call is TRBV19, the J call TRBJ1-1, with D perhaps TRBD1 (5 bases). Per germline, CDR1 LNHDA and CDR2 SQIVND (reference sequence). The CDR3 is 13 residues long. V was trimmed by 10 bases and J by 1 base, leaving 13 bases between them. In DNA, the CDR3 is TGTGCCACTAGGCCCAGGGCGAACACTGAAGCTTTCTTT. As protein: CATRPRANTEAFF. The whole variable domain, remainder taken from reference TRBV19 and TRBJ1-1, is DGGITQSPKYLFRKEGQNVTLSCEQNLNHDAMYWYRQDPGQGLRLIYYSQIVNDFQKGDIAEGYSVSREKKESFPLTVTSAQKNPTAFYLCATRPRANTEAFFGQGTRLTVV.

This clone was picked up one time. The genes are TRBV12-3 or TRBV12-4 and TRBJ1-2; 10 bases line up with TRBD1. The V gene end was trimmed by 6 bases and the J gene end by 5 bases; junction bases not matched to a gene: 3. The CDR3 contains 13 residues. CDR3 nucleotides: TGTGCCAGCAGACCGGGACAGGGGTATGGCTACACCTTC. Translating gives CASRPGQGYGYTF.

The chain uses TRBV19 and TRBJ1-5; 9 bases are shared with TRBD1. The CDR3 totals 16 residues. Germline CDR1 is LNHDA and CDR2 is SQIVND (reference sequence). J was trimmed by 2 bases and V by 1 base; bases with no gene match: 3. This CDR3 reads CASSIGRDRGNQPQHF. The DNA of the CDR3 is TGTGCCAGTAGTATAGGCCGGGACAGGGGCAATCAGCCCCAGCATTTT.

The rearrangement joins TRBV30 to TRBJ2-1; D may correspond to TRBD1 or TRBD2 (5 bases each). The CDR3 has 20 residues. Germline V gene lookup returns CDR1 GTSNPN and CDR2 SVGIG (reference sequence). Trimming removed 3 bases at V and 4 bases at J, with 31 bases between. In DNA form, the CDR3 reads TGTGCCTGGAGCGCCTTGGCGAAGTTCCGGGGCGAGGGAACTTACAATGAGCAGTTCTTC. This translates into CAWSALAKFRGEGTYNEQFF.

In this sample, this clone turned up once. This chain links TRBV3-1 (or the pseudogene TRBV3-2) with TRBJ1-2; 10 nucleotides agree with TRBD1. Germline CDR1 is LGHDT and CDR2 is YNNKEL (reference sequence). V shed 1 base and J 8 bases; nucleotides not matched to a gene: 10. The length of the CDR3 is 16 residues. Here the CDR3 DNA reads TGTGCCAGCAGCCAAGTTTTTACCGGGACAGGGGAAGGCTACACCTTC. It translates to CASSQVFTGTGEGYTF.

This clone is a singleton in its sample. V and J are TRBV4-1 and TRBJ2-1; no definite D call. Per the germline V gene, CDR1 is MGHRA and CDR2 is YSYEKL. Deletions cut 2 bases from V and 5 bases from J, with 4 bases between. The CDR3 extends over 12 amino acids. The CDR3 is CASSQMNNEQFF. The CDR3 DNA reads TGCGCCAGCAGCCAAATGAACAATGAGCAGTTCTTC.

This chain joins TRBV25-1 and TRBJ1-2; tentative D call: TRBD1 (5 bases). V was trimmed by 0 bases and J by 7 bases, leaving 9 bases between them. Germline CDR1 is MGHDK and CDR2 is SYGVNS. The CDR3 totals 13 residues. CDR3 loop: CASSEYGTSGYTF. CDR3 DNA sequence: TGTGCCAGCAGTGAATACGGGACTTCTGGCTACACCTTC.

This sequence joins TRBV2 and TRBJ2-1; 8 positions agree with TRBD1. Trimming removed 6 bases from V and 5 bases from J; junction bases left unmatched: 6. The length of the CDR3 is 14 residues. Germline CDR1 SNHLY, CDR2 FYNNEI. CDR3 DNA: TGTGCCAGCAGGGAGACAGGGGCCAACAATGAGCAGTTCTTC. Amino acid sequence: CASRETGANNEQFF. Combining the CDR3 with reference TRBV2 and TRBJ2-1 gives the whole variable domain EPEVTQTPSHQVTQMGQEVILRCVPISNHLYFYWYRQILGQKVEFLVSFYNNEISEKSEIFDDQFSVERPDGSNFTLKIRSTKLEDSAMYFCASRETGANNEQFFGPGTRLTVL.

The gene calls are TRBV24-1 and TRBJ1-2, with unresolved D. The CDR3 has 12 amino acids. Trimming cost V 0 bases and J 6 bases, with 4 bases left between them. Germline V gene sequence: CDR1 KGHDR, CDR2 SFDVKD. The CDR3 sequence is CATSDLRNGYTF. The CDR3 DNA reads as TGTGCCACCAGTGATTTGCGGAATGGCTACACCTTC.

This chain links TRBV2 with TRBJ1-6; 8 bases fit TRBD1. V lost 5 bases and J lost 9; bases outside the gene matches: 9. This CDR3 spans 15 amino acids. Germline lookup yields CDR1 SNHLY and CDR2 FYNNEI. The chain's CDR3 is CASSTQGQGPSPLHF. Written as DNA, the CDR3 is TGTGCCAGCAGTACCCAAGGACAGGGACCTTCACCCCTCCACTTT.